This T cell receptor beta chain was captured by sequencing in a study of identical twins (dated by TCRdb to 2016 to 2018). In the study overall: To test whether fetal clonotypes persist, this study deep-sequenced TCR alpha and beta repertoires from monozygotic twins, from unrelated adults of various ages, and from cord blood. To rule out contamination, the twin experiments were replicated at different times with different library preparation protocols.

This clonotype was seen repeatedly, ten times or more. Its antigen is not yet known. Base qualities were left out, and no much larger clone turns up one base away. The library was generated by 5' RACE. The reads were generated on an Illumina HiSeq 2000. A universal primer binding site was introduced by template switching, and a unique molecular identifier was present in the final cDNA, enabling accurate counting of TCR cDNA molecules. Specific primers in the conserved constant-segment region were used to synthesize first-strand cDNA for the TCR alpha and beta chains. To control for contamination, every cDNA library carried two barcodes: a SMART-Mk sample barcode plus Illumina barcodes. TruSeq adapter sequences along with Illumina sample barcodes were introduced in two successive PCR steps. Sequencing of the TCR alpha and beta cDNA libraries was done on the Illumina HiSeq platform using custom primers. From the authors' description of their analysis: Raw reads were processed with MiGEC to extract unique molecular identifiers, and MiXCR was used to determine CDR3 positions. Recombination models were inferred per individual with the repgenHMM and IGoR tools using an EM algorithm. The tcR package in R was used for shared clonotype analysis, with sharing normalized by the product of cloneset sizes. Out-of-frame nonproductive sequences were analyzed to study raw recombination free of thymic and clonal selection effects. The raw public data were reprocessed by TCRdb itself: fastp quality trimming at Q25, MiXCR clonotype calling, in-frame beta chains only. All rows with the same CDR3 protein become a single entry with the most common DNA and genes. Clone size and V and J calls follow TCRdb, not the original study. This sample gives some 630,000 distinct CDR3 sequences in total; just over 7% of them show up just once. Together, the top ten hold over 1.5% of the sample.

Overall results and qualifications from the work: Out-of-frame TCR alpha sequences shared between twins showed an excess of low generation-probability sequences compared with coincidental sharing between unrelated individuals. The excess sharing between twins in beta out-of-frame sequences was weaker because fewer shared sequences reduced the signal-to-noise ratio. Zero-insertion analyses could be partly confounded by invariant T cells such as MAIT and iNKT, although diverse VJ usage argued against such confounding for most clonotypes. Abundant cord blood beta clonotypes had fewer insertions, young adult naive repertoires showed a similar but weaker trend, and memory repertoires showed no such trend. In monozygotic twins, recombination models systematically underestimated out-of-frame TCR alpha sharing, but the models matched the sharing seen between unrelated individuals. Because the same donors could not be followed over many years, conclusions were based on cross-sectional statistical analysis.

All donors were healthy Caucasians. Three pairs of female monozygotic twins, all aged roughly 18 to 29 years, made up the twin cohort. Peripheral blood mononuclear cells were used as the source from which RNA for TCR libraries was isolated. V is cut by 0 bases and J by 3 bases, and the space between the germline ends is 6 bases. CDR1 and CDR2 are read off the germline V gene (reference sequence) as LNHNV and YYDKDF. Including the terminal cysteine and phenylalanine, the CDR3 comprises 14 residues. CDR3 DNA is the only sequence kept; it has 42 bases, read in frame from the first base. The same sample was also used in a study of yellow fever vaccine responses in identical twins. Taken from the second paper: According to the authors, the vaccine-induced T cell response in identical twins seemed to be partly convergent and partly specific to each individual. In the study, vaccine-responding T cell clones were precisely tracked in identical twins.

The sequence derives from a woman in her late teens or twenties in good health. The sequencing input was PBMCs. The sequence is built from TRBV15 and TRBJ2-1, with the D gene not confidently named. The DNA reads TGTGCCACCAGCAGAGATCGAGGCTACAATGAGCAGTTCTTC. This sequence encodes CATSRDRGYNEQFF.